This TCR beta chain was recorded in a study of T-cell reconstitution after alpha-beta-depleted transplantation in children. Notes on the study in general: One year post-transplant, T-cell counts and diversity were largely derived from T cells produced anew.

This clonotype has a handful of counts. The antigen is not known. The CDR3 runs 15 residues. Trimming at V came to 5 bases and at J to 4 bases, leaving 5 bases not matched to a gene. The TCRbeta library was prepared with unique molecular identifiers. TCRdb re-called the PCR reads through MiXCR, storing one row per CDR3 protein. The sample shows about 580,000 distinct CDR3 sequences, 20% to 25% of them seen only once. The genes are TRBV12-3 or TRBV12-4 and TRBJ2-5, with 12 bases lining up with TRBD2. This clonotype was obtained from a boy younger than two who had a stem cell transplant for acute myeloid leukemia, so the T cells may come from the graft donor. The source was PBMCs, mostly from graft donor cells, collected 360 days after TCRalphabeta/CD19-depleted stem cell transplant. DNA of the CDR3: TGTGCCAGCAGTCCAAAGACTAGCGGGGGAGAGACCCAGTACTTC. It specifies CASSPKTSGGETQYF.